Reported below is one T cell receptor (beta chain). This entry comes from a study of blood T cell repertoires in COVID-19. Study at large: Some COVID-19 samples were acute and others convalescent; all came from the United States, Italy and Spain. From T cells, B-cell-depleted T cells, or PBMCs came the material, which was cDNA or gDNA.

As originally analysed: Using reference gene primer amplification, nucleated cell counts were estimated. Profiling relied on immunoSEQ multiplex PCR, and the TCRdb table lists in-frame clones only, not all of them. V and J calls and clone size are given by that table; D and trimming were obtained from the DNA. In the table there are about 250,000 clones, nearly 90% of which are singletons. From germline, CDR1 is SGHNT and CDR2 YYREEE (reference sequence). This CDR3 comprises 14 residues. Trimming left V 0 bases short and J 4 bases short, with 7 bases between. The sample was peripheral blood. This clonotype originated in an older woman with COVID-19, enrolled during active disease. The chain employs TRBV5-4 and TRBJ1-4, with D unclear. The chain's CDR3 is CASSLGLRNEKLFF. CDR3 nucleotides: TGTGCCAGCAGCTTGGGACTGCGTAATGAAAAACTGTTTTTT.